The 22 T cell receptor beta chains reported below all come from one sample, sequenced in a study of T cell responses to AZD1222 COVID-19 vaccine. The assay was immunoSEQ multiplex PCR, and TCRdb's table has in-frame clones only and misses some. The sample has roughly 150,000 clones, approximately 91% seen once. The sample consisted of peripheral blood, taken 28 days after the second AZD1222 dose. All receptors derive from an adult who received the AZD1222 COVID-19 vaccine.

The gene calls are TRBV23-1 and TRBJ2-7; D may correspond to TRBD1 or TRBD2 (7 bases each). Being an ORF, TRBV23-1 has a function that is uncertain. CDR3 size: 21 residues. With 2 bases removed from V and 3 bases from J, the gap between germline ends came to 32 bases. CDR3 protein: CASSQPRGRGLPWVDVYEQYF. The CDR3 DNA reads TGCGCCAGCAGTCAACCCCGGGGGAGGGGGCTGCCCTGGGTTGATGTCTACGAGCAGTACTTC.

This clone was seen only a few times. The V and J genes are TRBV29-1 and TRBJ1-5; 10 bases map to TRBD1. V gave up 4 bases and J gave up 3 bases; unmatched junction bases: 6. Germline CDR1 reads SQVTM; CDR2 reads ANQGSEA. The CDR3 contains 15 residues. The CDR3: CSVAPGQGVNQPQHF. The CDR3 nucleotides are TGCAGCGTTGCTCCCGGACAGGGGGTCAATCAGCCCCAGCATTTT.

The V call is TRBV18, the J call TRBJ1-4; D is ambiguous. The V gene's germline CDR1 is KGHSH and CDR2 LQKENI. The CDR3 is 17 residues long. Trimming stripped 4 bases from V and 0 bases from J, with 15 bases between. The DNA of the CDR3 is TGTGCCAGCTCACTAACCCCCCCCAGAGCAACTAATGAAAAACTGTTTTTT. Translated: CASSLTPPRATNEKLFF.

The chain is built from TRBV6-2 or TRBV6-3 and TRBJ1-1; weak D call: TRBD1 (5 bases). Germline assignment: CDR1 MNHEY and CDR2 SVGEGT. V was trimmed by 2 bases and J by 5 bases, leaving 12 bases between them. The CDR3 contains 14 residues. CDR3 bases: TGTGCCAGCAGTTACGGAGGGGTTGAAACTGAAGCTTTCTTT. This encodes CASSYGGVETEAFF.

This chain connects TRBV7-2 to TRBJ2-7; 10 positions match TRBD2. CDR1 SGHTA and CDR2 FQGNSA come from the germline V gene. This CDR3 contains 16 residues. V lost 1 base to trimming and J lost 5 bases; unmatched junction nucleotides: 8. The CDR3 nucleotides read TGTGCCAGCAGCTTAGAGAGCGCTAGCGGGGGTCACGAGCAGTACTTC. This encodes CASSLESASGGHEQYF.

The rearrangement links TRBV7-8 to TRBJ2-2; 8 bases agree with TRBD1. Losses at the gene ends were 0 bases for V and 0 bases for J; bases not matched to a gene: 9. CDR1 and CDR2 from the germline V gene are SGHVS and FQNEAQ. This CDR3 has 19 residues. This CDR3 is CASSLARTGKFANTGELFF. The DNA for the CDR3 is TGTGCCAGCAGCTTAGCCCGGACAGGGAAGTTCGCGAACACCGGGGAGCTGTTTTTT.

V is TRBV5-1 and J is TRBJ1-1; D remains ambiguous. Germline CDR1 is SGHRS and CDR2 is YFSETQ. The CDR3 has 13 residues. V was shortened by 2 bases and J by 1 base, with 6 bases between the two germline ends. The CDR3 sequence: CASSFSRNTEAFF. Here the CDR3 DNA reads TGCGCCAGCAGCTTCTCGAGGAACACTGAAGCTTTCTTT.

The gene calls are TRBV5-4 and TRBJ1-3; 8 bases agree with TRBD1. Germline V gene sequence: CDR1 SGHNT, CDR2 YYREEE (reference sequence). This CDR3 region has 16 residues. Germline trimming cut 0 bases from V and 2 bases from J; bases unmatched to any gene: 4. The DNA of the CDR3 is TGTGCCAGCAGCTTGGGAACGGACAGGGCTGGAAACACCATATATTTT. Protein: CASSLGTDRAGNTIYF.

V is TRBV28 and J is TRBJ1-2, with D possibly TRBD1 on 5 matching bases. Germline CDR1 reads MDHEN; CDR2 reads SYDVKM. V dropped 4 bases and J dropped 5 bases, with 11 bases sitting between them. CDR3 size: 13 residues. CDR3 nucleotide sequence: TGTGCCAGCAGTTCCGGGACCCGATATGGCTACACCTTC. It yields the protein CASSSGTRYGYTF.

The chain has TRBV25-1 and TRBJ2-1, with D hard to call. Per the germline V gene, CDR1 is MGHDK and CDR2 is SYGVNS. The CDR3 contains 14 residues. Trimming removed 3 bases at V and 0 bases at J, with 6 bases between. The CDR3 bases are TGTGCCAGCAGTGACTTGAGCTCCTACAATGAGCAGTTCTTC. Protein product: CASSDLSSYNEQFF.

The gene calls are TRBV6-5 and TRBJ1-1; tentatively, D is TRBD1 (6 bases). V was cut by 5 bases and J by 2 bases, with 15 bases left in between. Per germline, CDR1 MNHEY and CDR2 SVGAGI. This CDR3 contains 15 residues. CDR3 nucleotides: TGTGCCAGCAGTAATTCGGACAGACTCAACACTGAAGCTTTCTTT. It is translated as CASSNSDRLNTEAFF.

This sequence joins TRBV12-3 or TRBV12-4 and TRBJ2-1; D perhaps matches TRBD2 (8 bases). V was pared by 7 bases and J by 10 bases, with 17 bases between. This CDR3 has 13 amino acids. The CDR3 DNA reads as TGTGCCAGCACCCTCGGGAGGGGGCGAGAGCAGTTCTTC. Amino acids: CASTLGRGREQFF.

The rearrangement joins TRBV29-1 to TRBJ1-2; D possibly corresponds to TRBD1 (6 bases). Germline values: CDR1 SQVTM, CDR2 ANQGSEA. Deletions cut 2 bases from V and 7 bases from J, with 14 bases between. The CDR3 loop spans 13 amino acids. The CDR3 region is CSVESGARGGYTF. DNA for the CDR3: TGCAGCGTTGAATCGGGGGCGCGGGGTGGCTACACCTTC.

The genes are TRBV11-2 and TRBJ2-1; D is unclear. Looked up from germline, CDR1 is SGHAT and CDR2 is FQNNGV. The CDR3 runs to 14 residues. V dropped 5 bases and J dropped 7 bases, with 15 bases sitting between them. The CDR3 spells CASSLRRKGNEQFF. For the CDR3, the DNA is TGTGCCAGCAGCCTTCGTAGGAAAGGGAATGAGCAGTTCTTC. The variable domain in full, completed from reference TRBV11-2 and TRBJ2-1, reads EAGVAQSPRYKIIEKRQSVAFWCNPISGHATLYWYQQILGQGPKLLIQFQNNGVVDDSQLPKDRFSAERLKGVDSTLKIQPAKLEDSAVYLCASSLRRKGNEQFFGPGTRLTVL.

This sequence joins TRBV6-1 and TRBJ1-6; D unresolved. Trimming cost V 1 base and J 10 bases, with 8 bases left between them. This CDR3 is built from 13 residues. Germline V gives CDR1 MNHNS, CDR2 SASEGT. The CDR3 nucleotides are TGTGCCAGCAGTGAAGGTACCTTATCACCCCTCCACTTT. Its protein product is CASSEGTLSPLHF.

This clone came up once. V is TRBV7-9 and J is TRBJ2-5, with D perhaps assigned TRBD1 or TRBD2 (5 bases each). Germline V lookup: CDR1 SEHNR, CDR2 FQNEAQ (reference sequence). Trimming removed 3 bases from V and 4 bases from J, with 18 bases in between. The CDR3 covers 16 residues. The CDR3 bases are TGTGCCAGCAGCTTCCGCCGAGCCGGGGCGGGAGAGACCCAGTACTTC. Protein sequence: CASSFRRAGAGETQYF.

The V call is TRBV7-9, the J call TRBJ1-5; 10 bases fit TRBD1. The CDR3 is 14 amino acids. Germline V gene lookup returns CDR1 SEHNR and CDR2 FQNEAQ (reference sequence). V lost 6 bases, J lost 7 bases, and 6 bases stayed unmatched. This CDR3 is CASSWDRGGQPQHF. The CDR3 nucleotides are TGTGCCAGCAGTTGGGACAGGGGTGGCCAGCCCCAGCATTTT.

V gene TRBV6-5 combines with J gene TRBJ1-2, with D possibly being TRBD1 (5 bases). Looked up from germline, CDR1 is MNHEY and CDR2 is SVGAGI. Trimming cost V 9 bases and J 0 bases, with 11 bases left between them. The CDR3 runs 13 residues. CDR3 amino acids: CASRQTANYGYTF. CDR3 DNA: TGTGCCAGTCGACAGACAGCTAACTATGGCTACACCTTC.

V gene TRBV19 combines with J gene TRBJ1-1; a weak D match, TRBD1 (5 bases). V was cut by 5 bases and J by 2 bases, with 9 bases left in between. CDR3 length: 13 amino acids. Germline V gene sequence: CDR1 LNHDA, CDR2 SQIVND (reference sequence). In DNA, the CDR3 is TGTGCCAGTAGTGTCCGGGACAACACTGAAGCTTTCTTT. Amino acids: CASSVRDNTEAFF.

The chain combines TRBV5-1 with TRBJ1-1; 7 bases are shared with TRBD1. This CDR3 has 14 residues. V was pared by 0 bases and J by 3 bases, with 2 bases of the junction left unmatched. Per the germline V gene, CDR1 is SGHRS and CDR2 is YFSETQ. DNA for the CDR3: TGCGCCAGCAGCTTGGTGGACAGGCACACTGAAGCTTTCTTT. Residues: CASSLVDRHTEAFF.

The chain recombines TRBV29-1 with TRBJ1-2; D unclear. Looked up from germline, CDR1 is SQVTM and CDR2 is ANQGSEA. The CDR3 spans 14 residues. With 7 bases removed from V and 3 bases from J, the gap between germline ends came to 18 bases. CDR3 sequence: CSAHPQRGDYGYTF. The CDR3 nucleotides are TGCAGCGCTCATCCTCAGCGGGGAGACTATGGCTACACCTTC.

The gene calls are TRBV6-5 and TRBJ2-2, with a weak D call TRBD1 (5 bases). This CDR3 region has 15 residues. V dropped 7 bases and J dropped 5 bases, with 17 bases sitting between them. Germline V gene sequence: CDR1 MNHEY, CDR2 SVGAGI. The CDR3 loop is CASTIDRSHTGELFF. CDR3 coding DNA: TGTGCCAGCACCATCGACAGATCCCATACCGGGGAGCTGTTTTTT.